This T cell receptor beta chain was observed in a study of shared clonotypes between healthy human individuals. Whole-study results and caveats: For naive CD4 cells, approximately 5% of clonotypes were shared across a handful of donors. Generally, naive subsets (rather than memory subsets) showed larger estimated richness.

The CDR3 runs to 19 residues. CDR1 is GTSNPN and CDR2 is SVGIG in the germline V gene (reference sequence). The J segment lost 2 bases and the V segment lost 1 base, leaving 12 bases of the junction unmatched. As for this clone: Its specificity is unknown.

Sorted subsets were amplified in replicate PCRs using 200 ng DNA, about 30,000 T cell genomes. Measured with immunoSEQ multiplex PCR; TCRdb has only the in-frame clones, and not every one. The table has 980,000 or so clones, approximately 80% seen once. The TCR comes from a man aged 18-30 years in good health. This chain connects TRBV30 to TRBJ2-1, with 12 bases fitting TRBD2. What was sequenced was memory CD4+ T cells sorted from blood. As for subset: CD45RA-negative fraction. DNA of the CDR3: TGTGCCTGGAGTGGATATCGCCGACTAGCGGGAGCCCCCTACAATGAGCAGTTCTTC. Translated: CAWSGYRRLAGAPYNEQFF.